This is a list of T cell receptor beta chains from one sample in a study of identical twins. TCRdb passed the 5' RACE reads through MiXCR, listing each CDR3 protein once. This sample has some 710,000 distinct CDR3 sequences; approximately 6% occur once, and the top ten carry approximately 1.6%. Sequencing used naive T cells sorted from blood. Every receptor here comes from a man younger than 30 in good health. CDR3s include the opening cysteine and the closing phenylalanine or tryptophan. The order of the fields is clone size, V gene, D gene, J gene, CDR3 protein, CDR3 DNA. A D gene is named only where the DNA matches it firmly. A row's size may be missing; if present it is once, few, many or a size class.

>few|TRBV2|TRBD2|TRBJ2-1
CASTRLAGGPDNEQFF
TGTGCCAGCACACGACTAGCGGGAGGGCCCGACAATGAGCAGTTCTTC
>NA|TRBV19|NA|TRBJ2-3
CASRMSWGPGDTQYF
TGTGCCAGTAGAATGTCTTGGGGTCCTGGAGATACGCAGTATTTT
>few|TRBV10-3|TRBD1|TRBJ2-6
CAIRGTGGGANVLTF
TGTGCCATCAGGGGGACAGGCGGAGGGGCCAACGTCCTGACTTTC
>many|TRBV9|NA|TRBJ2-3
CASSSQGGDTQYF
TGTGCCAGCAGCTCCCAGGGTGGAGATACGCAGTATTTT
>NA|TRBV5-1|NA|TRBJ2-1
CASSLATGFSYNEQFF
TGCGCCAGCAGCTTGGCTACGGGGTTCTCCTACAATGAGCAGTTCTTC
>few|TRBV6-1|NA|TRBJ1-5
CASSRTVGGNQPQHF
TGTGCCAGCAGTCGGACAGTCGGTGGCAATCAGCCCCAGCATTTT
>NA|TRBV4-1|NA|TRBJ1-2
CASSQEEGLISLNGYTF
TGCGCCAGCAGCCAAGAGGAGGGGCTGATAAGTCTGAATGGCTACACCTTC
>many|TRBV20-1|NA|TRBJ1-3
CSARESSGNTIYF
TGCAGTGCTAGAGAGTCCTCTGGAAACACCATATATTTT
>NA|TRBV7-8|NA|TRBJ1-1
CASSLMGRDTEAFF
TGTGCCAGCAGCTTAATGGGGCGAGACACTGAAGCTTTCTTT
>few|TRBV2|NA|TRBJ1-1
CASTFLAGSVNTEAFF
TGTGCCAGCACCTTCCTAGCGGGTTCGGTGAACACTGAAGCTTTCTTT
>few|TRBV29-1|TRBD1|TRBJ1-4
CSVEDLGGGEKLFF
TGCAGCGTTGAAGACCTAGGGGGCGGTGAAAAACTGTTTTTT
>many|TRBV7-8|TRBD2|TRBJ2-7
CASSWTSGLSYEQYF
TGTGCCAGCAGCTGGACTAGCGGGCTCTCCTACGAGCAGTACTTC
>NA|TRBV2|NA|TRBJ1-1
CASSENKNTEAFF
TGTGCCAGCAGCGAGAATAAGAACACTGAAGCTTTCTTT
>many|TRBV9|NA|TRBJ2-5
CASATTGLGETQYF
TGTGCCAGCGCGACAACAGGGCTAGGCGAGACCCAGTACTTC
>NA|TRBV10-3|TRBD1|TRBJ2-6
CAISRGQLSSGANVLTF
TGTGCCATCAGTAGGGGACAGCTGAGCTCTGGGGCCAACGTCCTGACTTTC
>many|TRBV7-2|TRBD2|TRBJ2-1
CASSLDLWTSNEQFF
TGTGCCAGCAGCTTAGATTTATGGACTAGCAATGAGCAGTTCTTC
>many|TRBV7-2|NA|TRBJ2-7
CASSPYYEQYF
TGTGCCAGCAGCCCCTACTACGAGCAGTACTTC
>many|TRBV5-1|NA|TRBJ1-2
CASSWDGYGYTF
TGCGCCAGCAGCTGGGATGGCTATGGCTACACCTTC
>many|TRBV5-1|NA|TRBJ2-5
CASSLETGVQETQYF
TGCGCCAGCAGCTTGGAGACAGGCGTACAAGAGACCCAGTACTTC
>NA|TRBV19|TRBD2|TRBJ2-1
CASNRGLAGEQFF
TGTGCCAGTAATAGGGGACTAGCGGGAGAACAGTTCTTC